A single sample gave rise to the 12 T cell receptor beta chains below, sequenced in a study of beta chain features in type 1 diabetes. Study-level points and caveats: Significant though moderate, a shortening of TCRB CDR3s appeared in all four CD4+ subsets of Type 1 diabetes patients.

Since all of the isolated RNA was reverse transcribed, expressed TCRB transcripts were what got sequenced. Profiling relied on immunoSEQ multiplex PCR, and the TCRdb table lists in-frame clones only, not all of them. Of some 330,000 clones in the sample, roughly 12% are singletons; the top ten hold about 0.01%. Antigens of these TCRs are unknown. Material for sequencing was naive CD4+ T cells from blood. All receptors derive from a woman younger than 30 with type 1 diabetes.

Notes on this clone: Its ends do not fully match the called genes, so a read error is possible. This chain joins TRBV11-2 and TRBJ1-2, with D maybe TRBD1 (5 bases). CDR1 is SGHAT and CDR2 is FQNNGV in the germline V gene. The CDR3 sequence is 17 residues long. This CDR3 reads CASSPRDSKNYLYQAHF. DNA of the CDR3: TGTGCCAGCAGCCCCCGGGACTCAAAAAACTATCTTTATCAGGCCCACTTC.

The V call is TRBV7-2, the J call TRBJ1-2; 10 bases match TRBD1. J lost 6 bases, V lost 5 bases, and 3 bases had no gene match. Germline V gene lookup returns CDR1 SGHTA and CDR2 FQGNSA. The CDR3 has 13 residues. CDR3 coding DNA: TGTGCCAGCAGCCGCGGGACAGGGGATGGCTACACCTTC. Its protein is CASSRGTGDGYTF.

The chain employs TRBV9 and TRBJ2-2; D ambiguous. The germline V gene has CDR1 SGDLS and CDR2 YYNGEE. The CDR3 consists of 14 residues. V was shortened by 0 bases and J by 3 bases, with 6 bases between the two germline ends. The CDR3 region is CASSVASDTGELFF. CDR3 sequence (DNA): TGTGCCAGCAGCGTAGCGAGTGACACCGGGGAGCTGTTTTTT.

J is TRBJ2-7 and V is TRBV28; weak D call: TRBD2 (5 bases). This CDR3 is built from 17 residues. Germline-derived CDR1 and CDR2 are MDHEN and SYDVKM. Trimming removed 5 bases at V and 3 bases at J, with 23 bases between. The DNA for the CDR3 is TGTGCCAGCAGTACCGTCTTAGGGTCCGGAGGTGTCTACGAGCAGTACTTC. Residues: CASSTVLGSGGVYEQYF.

This clone appeared a few times. The V gene is TRBV2, the J gene TRBJ1-1; D call uncertain. The CDR3 consists of 14 residues. Trimming shortened V by 8 bases and J by 1 base, and 14 bases separated the two germline ends. Looked up from germline, CDR1 is SNHLY and CDR2 is FYNNEI. The CDR3: CASRLIQPNTEAFF. The DNA of the CDR3 is TGTGCCAGCCGCCTGATACAGCCGAACACTGAAGCTTTCTTT.

This clone has only a few counts. V gene TRBV7-2 combines with J gene TRBJ1-2, with a possible D match to TRBD1 (5 bases). CDR3 length: 13 amino acids. V gave up 3 bases and J gave up 5 bases, with 10 bases separating them. CDR1 SGHTA and CDR2 FQGNSA come from the germline V gene. The CDR3 DNA sequence: TGTGCCAGCAGCTTGGGGCAGCAGTATGGCTACACCTTC. Translated: CASSLGQQYGYTF.

The J gene is TRBJ2-7, the V gene TRBV7-9; D remains ambiguous. The CDR3 consists of 13 residues. CDR1 and CDR2 from the germline V gene are SEHNR and FQNEAQ (reference sequence). Trimming removed 4 bases at V and 5 bases at J, with 12 bases between. DNA for the CDR3: TGTGCCAGCAGCTCAATCTCCGGAGACGAGCAGTACTTC. Encoded protein: CASSSISGDEQYF.

The chain carries TRBV5-6 and TRBJ2-7; D might be TRBD2 (7 bases). The germline CDR1 and CDR2 sequences are SGHDT and YYEEEE. V was shortened by 8 bases and J by 1 base, with 16 bases between the two germline ends. This CDR3 is built from 14 residues. The CDR3 nucleotides are TGTGCCAGTCTGCTTAGGGGGGGTTCCTACGAGCAGTACTTC. It encodes CASLLRGGSYEQYF. Variable domain in full (rest from reference TRBV5-6 and TRBJ2-7): DAGVTQSPTHLIKTRGQQVTLRCSPKSGHDTVSWYQQALGQGPQFIFQYYEEEERQRGNFPDRFSGHQFPNYSSELNVNALLLGDSALYLCASLLRGGSYEQYFGPGTRLTVT.

This clone was found a few times. The sample contains more than one DNA sequence encoding this CDR3. The chain links TRBV28 to TRBJ1-2, with 8 nucleotides matching TRBD1. Looked up from germline, CDR1 is MDHEN and CDR2 is SYDVKM. The CDR3 contains 13 residues. V gave up 2 bases and J gave up 7 bases; unmatched junction bases: 3. CDR3 protein: CASSLQGAGGYTF. In DNA form, the CDR3 reads TGTGCCAGCAGTTTACAGGGGGCCGGTGGCTACACCTTC.

This clone has just a few counts. V is TRBV12-5 and J is TRBJ2-1; 7 nucleotides match TRBD1. Germline V lookup: CDR1 LGHNT, CDR2 FRNRAP. The J segment lost 5 bases and the V segment lost 4 bases, leaving 2 bases of the junction unmatched. The length of the CDR3 is 13 residues. This CDR3 reads CASGWDRDNEQFF. The DNA for the CDR3 is TGTGCTAGTGGTTGGGACAGAGACAATGAGCAGTTCTTC.

The chain combines TRBV27 with TRBJ1-1; 7 nucleotides align to TRBD1. The CDR3 runs to 15 residues. Germline trimming cut 5 bases from V and 3 bases from J; bases unmatched to any gene: 9. CDR1 and CDR2 (germline): MNHEY, SMNVEV (reference sequence). The CDR3 protein is CASSPPDRPYTEAFF. The CDR3 coding sequence is TGTGCCAGCAGTCCCCCGGACAGGCCCTACACTGAAGCTTTCTTT.

This rearrangement joins TRBV7-6 to TRBJ2-5; tentatively, D is TRBD2 (5 bases). The CDR3 is 14 amino acids. Germline V gives CDR1 SGHVS, CDR2 FNYEAQ. The V gene lost 0 bases and the J gene lost 5 bases, with 10 bases spanning the gap. The CDR3 DNA follows: TGTGCCAGCAGCTTAGCGTCTAGCTCGGAGACCCAGTACTTC. Protein: CASSLASSSETQYF.